The present entry profiles one T cell receptor beta chain with its context. The trim removed 4 bases at V and 6 bases at J, leaving 10 bases unmatched. This CDR3 has 15 residues. The germline gives CDR1 LGHNA, CDR2 YNFKEQ. This record comes from a study of T cell changes during pregnancy in multiple sclerosis. Clones were sequenced by immunoSEQ multiplex PCR, and TCRdb holds only the in-frame ones, with some missing. The sample shows some 71,000 clones, around 90% of them seen only once. The sample was peripheral blood, taken in the third trimester of pregnancy. The chain couples TRBV4-2 to TRBJ2-7, with 9 bases matching TRBD1. The clonotype originates from a female donor with multiple sclerosis, enrolled in a pregnancy study. CDR3 sequence reads: CASSPWTGVTGEQYF. CDR3 bases: TGTGCCAGCAGCCCTTGGACAGGGGTAACAGGCGAGCAGTACTTC.